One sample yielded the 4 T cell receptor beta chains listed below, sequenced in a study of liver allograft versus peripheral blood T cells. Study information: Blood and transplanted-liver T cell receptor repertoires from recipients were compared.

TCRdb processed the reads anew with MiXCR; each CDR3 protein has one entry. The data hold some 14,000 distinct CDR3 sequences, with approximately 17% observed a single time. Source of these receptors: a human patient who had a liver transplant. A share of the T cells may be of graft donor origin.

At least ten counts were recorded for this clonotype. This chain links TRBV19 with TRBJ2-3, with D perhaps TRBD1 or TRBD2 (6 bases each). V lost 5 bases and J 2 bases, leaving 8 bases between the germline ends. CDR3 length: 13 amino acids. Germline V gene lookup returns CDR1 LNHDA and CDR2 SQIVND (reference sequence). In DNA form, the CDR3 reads TGTGCCAGTAGTCGGGGGCACACAGATACGCAGTATTTT. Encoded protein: CASSRGHTDTQYF.

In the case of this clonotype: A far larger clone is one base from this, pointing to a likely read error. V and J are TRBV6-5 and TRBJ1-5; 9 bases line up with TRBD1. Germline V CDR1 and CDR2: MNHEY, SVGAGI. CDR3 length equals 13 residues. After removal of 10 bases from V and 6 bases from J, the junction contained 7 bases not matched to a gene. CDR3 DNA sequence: TGTGCCATCGGACAGGGGCCCTGTCAGCCCCAGCATTTT. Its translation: CAIGQGPCQPQHF.

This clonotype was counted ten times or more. The CDR3 here is CASSFSDRKHYGYTF. CDR3 nucleotide sequence: TGTGCCAGCAGTTTCTCCGACAGGAAACATTATGGCTACACCTTC. This rearrangement joins TRBV27 to TRBJ1-2; possible D gene TRBD1, 6 bases. There are 15 residues in the CDR3. The germline V gene encodes CDR1 MNHEY and CDR2 SMNVEV (reference sequence). The V and J ends lost 3 bases and 5 bases respectively, with 16 bases between them.

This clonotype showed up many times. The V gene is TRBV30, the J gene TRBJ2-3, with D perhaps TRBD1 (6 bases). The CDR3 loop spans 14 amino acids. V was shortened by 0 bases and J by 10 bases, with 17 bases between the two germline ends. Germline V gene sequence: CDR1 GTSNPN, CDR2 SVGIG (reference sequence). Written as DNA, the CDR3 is TGTGCCTGGAGTGTACCCGGGGCAGGGGTCGCGCAGTATTTT. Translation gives CAWSVPGAGVAQYF.